This TCR beta chain was obtained from a study of regulatory T cells in long-lasting Graves disease. Broader study findings: Blood alone, not thyroid tissue, was studied. TRBV28, TRBJ1-2 and TRBJ2-5 emerged as the favored segments in persistent disease.

Sequencing libraries for TCR beta were prepared with iRepertoire HTBI primers and Arm-PCR of CDR3 regions. TCRdb analysed the multiplex PCR reads with MiXCR anew, one entry per CDR3 protein. The sample shows about 240,000 distinct CDR3 sequences, roughly a fifth of them seen only once. In this sample, this clonotype turned up many times. Its antigen is as yet unknown. With 7 bases clipped from V and 0 bases from J, the junction kept 9 bases outside the gene matches. The CDR3 length is 14 residues. Germline V gene lookup returns CDR1 DFQATT and CDR2 SNEGSKA (reference sequence). Specified time point: newly diagnosed GD, antithyroid drugs for less than 3 months. RNA extracted from PBMCs served as the sequencing template. With EDTA tubes as the receptacles, approximately 8.2 milliliters of peripheral blood were drawn.

Here the sequenced sample was peripheral blood mononuclear cells (PBMCs), taken at new diagnosis, from a patient treated with antithyroid drugs. The chain couples TRBV20-1 to TRBJ2-7; 7 positions agree with TRBD1. This sequence originates from a female donor with Graves disease. CDR3 sequence (DNA): TGCAGTGTTGAAACAGGGGCGAACTCCTACGAGCAGTACTTC. It translates to CSVETGANSYEQYF.